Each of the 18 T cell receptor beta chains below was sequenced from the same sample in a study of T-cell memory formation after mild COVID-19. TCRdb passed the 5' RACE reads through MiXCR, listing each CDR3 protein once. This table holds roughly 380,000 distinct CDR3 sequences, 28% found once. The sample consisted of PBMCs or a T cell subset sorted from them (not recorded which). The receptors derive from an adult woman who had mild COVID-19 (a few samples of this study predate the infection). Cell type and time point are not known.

CDR3 loop: CASSRRTGVSGYTF. CDR3 bases: TGTGCCAGCAGCAGGCGGACAGGGGTTTCTGGCTACACCTTC. This sequence joins TRBV3-1 and TRBJ1-2; 9 bases agree with TRBD1. V was clipped by 5 bases and J by 7 bases; unmatched bases: 8. The CDR3 is made up of 14 amino acids. From germline, CDR1 is LGHDT and CDR2 YNNKEL (reference sequence).

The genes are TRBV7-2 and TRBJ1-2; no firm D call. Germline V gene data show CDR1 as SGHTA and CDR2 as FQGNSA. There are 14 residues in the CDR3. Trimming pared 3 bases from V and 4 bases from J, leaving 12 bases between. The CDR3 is CASSFNSAVYGYTF. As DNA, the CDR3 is TGTGCCAGCAGCTTTAACAGCGCCGTCTATGGCTACACCTTC.

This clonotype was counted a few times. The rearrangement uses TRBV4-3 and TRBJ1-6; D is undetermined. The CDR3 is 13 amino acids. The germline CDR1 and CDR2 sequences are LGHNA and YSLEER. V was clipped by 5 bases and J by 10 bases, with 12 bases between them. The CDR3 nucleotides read TGCGCCAGCAGCTTAGGCCTTGGATCACCCCTCCACTTT. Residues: CASSLGLGSPLHF.

The CDR3 DNA reads TGCAGCGCCGCAGGACAGAATCAGCCCCAGCATTTT. Translating gives CSAAGQNQPQHF. V gene TRBV29-1 combines with J gene TRBJ1-5; maybe TRBD1 (6 bases). V was cut by 7 bases and J by 4 bases, with 11 bases left in between. The CDR3 is 12 residues long. CDR1 is SQVTM, CDR2 ANQGSEA, per germline.

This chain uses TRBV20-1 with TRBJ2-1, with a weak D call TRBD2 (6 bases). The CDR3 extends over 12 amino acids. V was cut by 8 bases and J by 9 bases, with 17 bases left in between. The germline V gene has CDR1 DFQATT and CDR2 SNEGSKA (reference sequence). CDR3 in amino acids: CSSKPTSGEQFF. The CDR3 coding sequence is TGCAGTTCCAAGCCGACTAGTGGTGAGCAGTTCTTC.

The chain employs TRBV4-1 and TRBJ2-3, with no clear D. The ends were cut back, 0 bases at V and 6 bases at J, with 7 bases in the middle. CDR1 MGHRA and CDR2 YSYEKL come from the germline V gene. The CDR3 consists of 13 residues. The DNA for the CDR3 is TGCGCCAGCAGCCAAGATTTGGGTGATACGCAGTATTTT. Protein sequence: CASSQDLGDTQYF.

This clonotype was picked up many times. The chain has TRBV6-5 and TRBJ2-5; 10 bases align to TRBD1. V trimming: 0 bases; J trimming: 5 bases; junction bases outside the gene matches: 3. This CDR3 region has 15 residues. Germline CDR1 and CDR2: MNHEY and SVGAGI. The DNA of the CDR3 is TGTGCCAGCAGTTACTCGAGGACAGGGGGGGAGACCCAGTACTTC. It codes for CASSYSRTGGETQYF.

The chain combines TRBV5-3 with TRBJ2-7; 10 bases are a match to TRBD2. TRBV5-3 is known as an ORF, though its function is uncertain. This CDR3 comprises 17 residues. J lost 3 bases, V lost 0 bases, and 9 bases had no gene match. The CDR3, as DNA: TGTGCCAGAAGCTTGGCTGGGACTAGCGACATGAGCTACGAGCAGTACTTC. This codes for CARSLAGTSDMSYEQYF.

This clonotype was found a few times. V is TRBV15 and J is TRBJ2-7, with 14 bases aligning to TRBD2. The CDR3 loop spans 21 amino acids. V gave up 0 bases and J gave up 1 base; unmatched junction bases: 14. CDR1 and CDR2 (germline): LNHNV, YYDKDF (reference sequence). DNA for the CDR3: TGTGCCACCAGCAGAGATCGGGACAGGGGGACTAGCGGGAGAGTTTCCTACGAGCAGTACTTC. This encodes CATSRDRDRGTSGRVSYEQYF.

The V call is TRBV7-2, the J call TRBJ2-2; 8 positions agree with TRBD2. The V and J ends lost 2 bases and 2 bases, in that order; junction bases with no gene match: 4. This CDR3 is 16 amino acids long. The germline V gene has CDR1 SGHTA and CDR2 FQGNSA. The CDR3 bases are TGTGCCAGCAGCTTACGACTAGCGCTCAACACCGGGGAGCTGTTTTTT. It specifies CASSLRLALNTGELFF.

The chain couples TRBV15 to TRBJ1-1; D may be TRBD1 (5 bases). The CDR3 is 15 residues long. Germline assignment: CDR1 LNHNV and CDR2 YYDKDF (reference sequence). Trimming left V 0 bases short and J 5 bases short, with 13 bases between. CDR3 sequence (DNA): TGTGCCACCAGCAGAGACAGGGAGTCGGGTACTGAAGCTTTCTTT. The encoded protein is CATSRDRESGTEAFF.

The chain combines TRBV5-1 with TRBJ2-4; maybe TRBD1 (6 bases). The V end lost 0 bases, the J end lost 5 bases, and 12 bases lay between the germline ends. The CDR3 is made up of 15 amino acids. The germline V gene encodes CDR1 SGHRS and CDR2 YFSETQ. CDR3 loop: CASSLAGTPENIQYF. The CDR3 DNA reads TGCGCCAGCAGCTTGGCCGGGACACCCGAAAACATTCAGTACTTC.

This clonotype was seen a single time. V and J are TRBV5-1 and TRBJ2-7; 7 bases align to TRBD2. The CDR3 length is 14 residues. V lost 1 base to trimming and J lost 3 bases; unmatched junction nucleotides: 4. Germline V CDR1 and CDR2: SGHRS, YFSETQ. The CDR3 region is CASSLQGGGYEQYF. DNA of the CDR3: TGCGCCAGCAGCTTGCAGGGCGGGGGCTACGAGCAGTACTTC.

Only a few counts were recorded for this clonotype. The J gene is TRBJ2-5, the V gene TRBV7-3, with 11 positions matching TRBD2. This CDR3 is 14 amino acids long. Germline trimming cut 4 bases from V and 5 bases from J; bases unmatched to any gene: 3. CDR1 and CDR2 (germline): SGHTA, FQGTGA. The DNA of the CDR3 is TGTGCCAGCAGCTCCGGGACTAGCGGCGAGACCCAGTACTTC. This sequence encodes CASSSGTSGETQYF. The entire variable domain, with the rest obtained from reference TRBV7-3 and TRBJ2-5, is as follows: GAGVSQTPSNKVTEKGKYVELRCDPISGHTALYWYRQSLGQGPEFLIYFQGTGAADDSGLPNDRFFAVRPEGSVSTLKIQRTERGDSAVYLCASSSGTSGETQYFGPGTRLLVL.

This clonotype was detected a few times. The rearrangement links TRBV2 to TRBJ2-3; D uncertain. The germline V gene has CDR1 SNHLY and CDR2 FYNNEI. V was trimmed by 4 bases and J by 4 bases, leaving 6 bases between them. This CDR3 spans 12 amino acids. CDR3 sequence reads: CASSAKPDTQYF. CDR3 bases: TGTGCCAGCAGTGCGAAACCAGATACGCAGTATTTT.

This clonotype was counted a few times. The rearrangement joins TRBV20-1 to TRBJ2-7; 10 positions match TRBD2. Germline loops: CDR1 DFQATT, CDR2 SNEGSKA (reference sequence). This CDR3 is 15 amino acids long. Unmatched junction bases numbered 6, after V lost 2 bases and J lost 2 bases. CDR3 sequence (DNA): TGCAGTGCTAGAAGGCCCAGCGGGGGGGCCTACGAGCAGTACTTC. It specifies CSARRPSGGAYEQYF.

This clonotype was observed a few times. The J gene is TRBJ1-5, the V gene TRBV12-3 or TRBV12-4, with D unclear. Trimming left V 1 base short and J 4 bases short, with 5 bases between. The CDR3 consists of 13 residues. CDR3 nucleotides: TGTGCCAGCAGTTTAGAACAGAATCAGCCCCAGCATTTT. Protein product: CASSLEQNQPQHF.

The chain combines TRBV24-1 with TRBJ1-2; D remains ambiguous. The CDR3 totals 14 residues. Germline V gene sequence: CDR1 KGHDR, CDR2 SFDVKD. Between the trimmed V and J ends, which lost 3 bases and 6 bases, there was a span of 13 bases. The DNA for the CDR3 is TGTGCCACCAGTGATGACCCCGGCAGGAATGGCTACACCTTC. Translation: CATSDDPGRNGYTF.